This T cell receptor (beta chain) was found in a study of blood T cell repertoires in COVID-19. The germline gives CDR1 LGHDT, CDR2 YNNKEL (reference sequence). CDR3 length: 15 residues. The V gene end was trimmed by 10 bases and the J gene end by 5 bases; junction bases not matched to a gene: 15. Produced via immunoSEQ multiplex PCR; TCRdb's table is partial and in-frame only. Among some 170,000 clones listed, 60% to 85% were seen once. This clonotype was obtained from a man aged 55 to 70 with acute or convalescent COVID-19. The sequenced material came from peripheral blood. The chain links TRBV3-1 (or the pseudogene TRBV3-2) to TRBJ2-3, with 7 bases that match TRBD1. CDR3 in amino acids: CATRETGRGGDTQYF. The DNA for the CDR3 is TGTGCCACAAGGGAGACAGGGAGAGGAGGAGATACGCAGTATTTT.